The 26 T cell receptor beta chains listed next were all sequenced from one sample in a study of T cells in Graves' hyperthyroidism and ophthalmopathy. From RNA transcripts, TCR beta CDR3 regions were amplified. HTBI primers drove first-round RT-PCR of the TCR CDR3. TCRdb re-analysed the multiplex PCR reads in MiXCR, keeping a single row per CDR3 protein. This table holds a few hundred thousand distinct CDR3 sequences, roughly a fifth found once. Sample: blood. These receptor sequences come from a man aged 45-60 years with Graves' ophthalmopathy.

This clonotype was counted a few times. V usage is TRBV6-1 and J usage is TRBJ2-1, with D unresolved. Germline lookup yields CDR1 MNHNS and CDR2 SASEGT. This CDR3 region has 16 residues. V was cut by 5 bases and J by 5 bases, with 19 bases left in between. DNA for the CDR3: TGTGCCAGCAGTTTTAGGAACTCGTGGTCACACAATGAGCAGTTCTTC. Translated, it gives CASSFRNSWSHNEQFF.

This clonotype was recorded at least ten times. V usage is TRBV20-1 and J usage is TRBJ2-3; 11 positions match TRBD2. Unmatched junction bases numbered 1, after V lost 5 bases and J lost 0 bases. From germline, CDR1 is DFQATT and CDR2 SNEGSKA (reference sequence). This CDR3 spans 14 amino acids. The CDR3, as DNA: TGCAGTGCTGGGACTAGCGGTAGCACAGATACGCAGTATTTT. Its protein product is CSAGTSGSTDTQYF.

This clonotype was observed many times. The rearrangement links TRBV12-3 or TRBV12-4 to TRBJ2-5; possibly TRBD2 for D (5 bases). CDR3 size: 17 residues. V lost 2 bases, J lost 7 bases, and 23 bases lay in between. The DNA of the CDR3 is TGTGCCAGCAGTTTACCCGAACCCCGAAGGACTGTGGGGACCCAGTACTTC. Protein sequence: CASSLPEPRRTVGTQYF.

V is TRBV20-1 and J is TRBJ1-2; D call uncertain. CDR3 size: 14 residues. V was shortened by 5 bases and J by 1 base, with 14 bases between the two germline ends. CDR1 and CDR2 (germline): DFQATT, SNEGSKA (reference sequence). Here the CDR3 DNA reads TGCAGTGCTCGGTTCGAGCTGATTAACTATGGCTACACCTTC. Its protein product is CSARFELINYGYTF.

In the case of this clonotype: This could be a read error, since a much larger clone is one nucleotide away. This rearrangement joins TRBV29-1 to TRBJ1-1; D unclear. The germline V gene encodes CDR1 SQVTM and CDR2 ANQGSEA. The CDR3 is 12 residues long. Trimming cost V 6 bases and J 1 base, with 9 bases left between them. This CDR3 is CSVACGNTEAFF. As DNA, the CDR3 is TGCAGCGTGGCTTGCGGGAACACTGAAGCTTTCTTT.

The DNA for the CDR3 is TGTGCCAGTAGCAACCGGGCGGGAGGTCGATACAATGAGCAGTTCTTC. It codes for CASSNRAGGRYNEQFF. The chain uses TRBV19 and TRBJ2-1; 8 nucleotides match TRBD2. Germline assignment: CDR1 LNHDA and CDR2 SQIVND (reference sequence). J lost 4 bases, V lost 6 bases, and 11 bases had no gene match. This CDR3 has 16 amino acids.

This clonotype was counted many times. The chain recombines TRBV11-2 with TRBJ2-7; the D gene is possibly TRBD2 (6 bases). Germline loops: CDR1 SGHAT, CDR2 FQNNGV. V shed 2 bases and J shed 7 bases, with 12 bases lying between them. The length of the CDR3 is 13 residues. The CDR3 sequence: CASSLSGRREQYF. DNA for the CDR3: TGTGCCAGCAGCTTATCAGGGAGGAGAGAGCAGTACTTC.

This clonotype was observed many times. The chain couples TRBV20-1 to TRBJ2-1, with D unresolved. The germline gives CDR1 DFQATT, CDR2 SNEGSKA (reference sequence). The ends were cut back, 1 base at V and 1 base at J, with 8 bases in the middle. The CDR3 loop spans 14 amino acids. CDR3 sequence: CSARARQSYNEQFF. DNA for the CDR3: TGCAGTGCTAGAGCGCGGCAGTCCTACAATGAGCAGTTCTTC.

There are many counts of this clonotype. The rearrangement links TRBV5-6 to TRBJ1-2, with D tentatively TRBD1 (5 bases). This CDR3 spans 14 amino acids. Trimming took 1 base from V and 0 from J, leaving 7 bases between them. Germline values: CDR1 SGHDT, CDR2 YYEEEE. CDR3: CASSLRGANYGYTF. The DNA of the CDR3 is TGTGCCAGCAGCTTGCGGGGGGCTAACTATGGCTACACCTTC.

This clonotype was seen a few times. This chain connects TRBV7-9 to TRBJ1-1; tentatively, D is TRBD1 (5 bases). The CDR3 covers 14 residues. Germline V CDR1 and CDR2: SEHNR, FQNEAQ (reference sequence). With 5 bases removed from V and 5 bases from J, the gap between germline ends came to 15 bases. CDR3 region: CASSRDGTSTEAFF. As DNA, the CDR3 is TGTGCCAGCAGCCGGGATGGGACGAGTACTGAAGCTTTCTTT.

This chain links TRBV12-3 or TRBV12-4 with TRBJ1-2; D remains unclear. CDR3 length: 12 amino acids. Trimming stripped 5 bases from V and 5 bases from J, with 9 bases between. As DNA, the CDR3 is TGTGCCAGCAGTGCAAGCGGATATGGCTACACCTTC. As protein: CASSASGYGYTF.

J is TRBJ2-1 and V is TRBV28, with 12 bases that match TRBD2. The junction had 6 bases not matched to a gene; V was cut back by 10 bases and J by 5 bases. Germline V lookup: CDR1 MDHEN, CDR2 SYDVKM. The CDR3 has 14 residues. In DNA form, the CDR3 reads TGTGCCATCGGAGGACTAGCGGGGAACAATGAGCAGTTCTTC. This translates into CAIGGLAGNNEQFF. The whole variable domain, remainder taken from reference TRBV28 and TRBJ2-1, is DVKVTQSSRYLVKRTGEKVFLECVQDMDHENMFWYRQDPGLGLRLIYFSYDVKMKEKGDIPEGYSVSREKKERFSLILESASTNQTSMYLCAIGGLAGNNEQFFGPGTRLTVL.

A few counts support this clonotype. V gene TRBV24-1 combines with J gene TRBJ2-5, with D uncertain. The CDR3 contains 15 residues. Per germline, CDR1 KGHDR and CDR2 SFDVKD. Trimming left V 5 bases short and J 2 bases short, with 14 bases between. CDR3 amino acids: CATSGRGPTQETQYF. CDR3 bases: TGTGCCACCAGTGGCCGCGGCCCGACTCAAGAGACCCAGTACTTC.

This clonotype ranks as medium-sized. This chain connects TRBV11-1 to TRBJ1-1; possibly TRBD1 for D (5 bases). Germline assignment: CDR1 SGHAT and CDR2 FQDESV (reference sequence). The CDR3 spans 14 residues. The V and J ends lost 5 bases and 1 base respectively, with 11 bases between them. The DNA of the CDR3 is TGTGCCAGCAGCATGCTGGGGGGGAACACTGAAGCTTTCTTT. Translation gives CASSMLGGNTEAFF.

CDR3 region: CASINRGGPQPQHF. The DNA of the CDR3 is TGTGCCAGTATAAATAGGGGGGGCCCTCAGCCCCAGCATTTT. The chain is built from TRBV19 and TRBJ1-5, with D tentatively TRBD1 (6 bases). The CDR3 runs to 14 residues. V was clipped by 7 bases and J by 6 bases, with 16 bases between them. Germline lookup yields CDR1 LNHDA and CDR2 SQIVND (reference sequence).

This clonotype has a count of ten or more. The chain has TRBV2 and TRBJ1-5; D is undetermined. The germline V and J ends were trimmed by 5 bases and 4 bases, with 12 bases remaining between them. This CDR3 is built from 14 residues. CDR1 and CDR2 (germline): SNHLY, FYNNEI. The CDR3 here is CASSYTTQNQPQHF. CDR3 bases: TGTGCCAGCAGTTATACTACCCAAAATCAGCCCCAGCATTTT. The full variable domain, its missing parts supplied by reference TRBV2 and TRBJ1-5, is EPEVTQTPSHQVTQMGQEVILRCVPISNHLYFYWYRQILGQKVEFLVSFYNNEISEKSEIFDDQFSVERPDGSNFTLKIRSTKLEDSAMYFCASSYTTQNQPQHFGDGTRLSIL.

In this sample, this clonotype turned up many times. The chain has TRBV20-1 and TRBJ2-7; 7 bases agree with TRBD2. The germline V gene encodes CDR1 DFQATT and CDR2 SNEGSKA (reference sequence). CDR3 size: 16 residues. Trimming removed 1 base from V and 2 bases from J; junction bases left unmatched: 11. The CDR3 loop is CSARAPGTGGTYEQYF. The CDR3 bases are TGCAGTGCTAGAGCCCCCGGGACCGGGGGGACCTACGAGCAGTACTTC.

This clonotype was recorded once. This chain connects TRBV29-1 to TRBJ2-7, with TRBD2 identical over 7 bases. The CDR3 spans 13 residues. Per the germline V gene, CDR1 is SQVTM and CDR2 is ANQGSEA. V lost 4 bases, J lost 2 bases, and 5 bases stayed unmatched. CDR3 residues: CSVAREGPYEQYF. The CDR3 nucleotides are TGCAGCGTTGCGAGGGAGGGTCCCTACGAGCAGTACTTC.

This clonotype was detected only a few times. The rearrangement joins TRBV27 to TRBJ1-2, with 7 bases matching TRBD1. J was trimmed by 2 bases and V by 3 bases; bases with no gene match: 6. CDR1 MNHEY and CDR2 SMNVEV come from the germline V gene (reference sequence). The CDR3 sequence is 15 residues long. The CDR3 reads CASSLSGTANYGYTF. CDR3 nucleotide sequence: TGTGCCAGCAGTTTGTCCGGGACAGCCAACTATGGCTACACCTTC.

This chain links TRBV7-9 with TRBJ1-2; D unresolved. There are 13 residues in the CDR3. Trimming cost V 5 bases and J 8 bases, with 15 bases left between them. CDR1 is SEHNR and CDR2 is FQNEAQ in the germline V gene (reference sequence). The CDR3 sequence: CASSLMGPWGYTF. The CDR3 coding sequence is TGTGCCAGCAGCCTTATGGGCCCTTGGGGCTACACCTTC.

This clonotype has just a few counts. The gene calls are TRBV5-8 and TRBJ2-1; the D is unclear. This CDR3 has 13 amino acids. Between the trimmed V and J ends, which lost 0 bases and 8 bases, there was a span of 9 bases. The germline V gene encodes CDR1 SGHTS and CDR2 YDEGEE. The CDR3 bases are TGTGCCAGCAGCTTGGTAGGGCGCGATGAGCAGTTCTTC. It yields the protein CASSLVGRDEQFF.

This clonotype has more than one count but fewer than ten. The chain carries TRBV10-3 and TRBJ2-7; TRBD2 matches at 8 bases. This CDR3 has 14 amino acids. Germline V CDR1 and CDR2: ENHRY, SYGVKD. Germline trimming cut 6 bases from V and 3 bases from J; bases unmatched to any gene: 7. The CDR3 DNA reads as TGTGCCATCAGGGAGCGGGAGAGGGGCTACGAGCAGTACTTC. Its protein product is CAIRERERGYEQYF.

This clonotype was found many times. The CDR3 reads CSPPREDSYEQYF. The CDR3, as DNA: TGCAGTCCCCCCCGGGAGGACTCCTACGAGCAGTACTTC. V is TRBV20-1 and J is TRBJ2-7, with 7 bases lining up with TRBD2. V lost 8 bases, J lost 0 bases, and 7 bases stayed unmatched. CDR1 is DFQATT, CDR2 SNEGSKA, per germline (reference sequence). This CDR3 contains 13 residues.

The chain uses TRBV5-6 and TRBJ2-1; possible D gene TRBD2, 5 bases. Trimming took 0 bases from V and 9 from J, leaving 7 bases between them. The CDR3 runs to 12 residues. CDR1 and CDR2 (germline): SGHDT, YYEEEE. CDR3 residues: CASSLGRFEQFF. The CDR3 DNA reads as TGTGCCAGCAGCTTGGGGAGGTTTGAGCAGTTCTTC.

The chain employs TRBV29-1 and TRBJ1-2, with unresolved D. The CDR3 contains 11 residues. The V end was cut by 4 bases, the J end by 8 bases, with 11 bases between. CDR1 SQVTM and CDR2 ANQGSEA come from the germline V gene. As DNA, the CDR3 is TGCAGCGTTGCCTCGGCGGGCGGCTACACCTTC. Translated, it gives CSVASAGGYTF.

As DNA, the CDR3 is TGCAGTGCTAGAGATAACTATGGCTACACCTTC. Translated, it gives CSARDNYGYTF. This chain connects TRBV20-1 to TRBJ1-2; D not certain. The CDR3 loop spans 11 amino acids. Trimming removed 0 bases from V and 1 base from J, with 0 bases in between. Per germline, CDR1 DFQATT and CDR2 SNEGSKA (reference sequence).